The clone carrying this T cell receptor beta chain occurred a few times. Its antigen is undetermined. Investigators amplified TCR beta CDR3 regions from RNA transcripts. A first-round RT-PCR used HTBI primers, followed by a second-round multiplex PCR. MiXCR, run by TCRdb on the multiplex PCR reads, gives a single entry per CDR3 protein. The table lists hundreds of thousands of distinct CDR3 sequences, roughly 50% of them singletons. Diagnoses were established from clinical symptoms, serum thyroxine, TRAb, thyroid ultrasound and orbital computed tomography. Sampling approximately 10 ml of fresh peripheral blood provided the PBMCs. The data are from a study of Graves' ophthalmopathy and Graves' hyperthyroidism. V shed 4 bases, J shed 2 bases, and the junction held 5 bases outside the gene matches. The germline V gene has CDR1 SEHNR and CDR2 FQNEAQ (reference sequence). The CDR3 spans 14 residues. General study results and limits: Ophthalmopathy progression cases were predicted by the model with approximately 71% sensitivity and 72.22% specificity. Detection in blood was also observed for most expanded thyroid clonotypes above 0.001 frequency.

The sample consisted of peripheral blood. This TCR derives from an adult man with Graves' ophthalmopathy. The chain uses TRBV7-9 and TRBJ2-7; 7 bases map to TRBD2. CDR3 sequence (DNA): TGTGCCAGCAGCTCCGGGACTAACCCCTACGAGCAGTACTTC. Amino acids: CASSSGTNPYEQYF.